Given below is one T cell receptor beta chain in context. The sample is drawn from a study of blood T cell repertoires in COVID-19. The assay was immunoSEQ multiplex PCR, and TCRdb's table has in-frame clones only and misses some. The data hold some 62,000 clones, with around 80% observed a single time. The Seattle patients joined while their infection was active and were tracked longitudinally afterward. Deletions cut 9 bases from V and 8 bases from J, with 10 bases between. Per germline, CDR1 SNHLY and CDR2 FYNNEI. This CDR3 is built from 11 residues. The sequence came from a man aged 60-69 years with COVID-19, enrolled during active disease. Specimen: peripheral blood. The V gene is TRBV2, the J gene TRBJ2-2; weak D call: TRBD1 (6 bases). In nucleotides, the CDR3 is TGTGCCAGTAAAACAGGGGGGGAGCTGTTTTTT. It codes for CASKTGGELFF.